This T cell receptor beta chain was observed in a study of control samples from healthy donors and cancer patients. V dropped 3 bases and J dropped 3 bases, with 14 bases sitting between them. This CDR3 spans 16 amino acids. Per the germline V gene, CDR1 is SGHAT and CDR2 is FQNNGV. The table came from immunoSEQ multiplex PCR; TCRdb's copy has only in-frame clones and leaves some out. The repertoire consists of about 100,000 clones, with around 89% occurring once and the leading ten covering 7.8%. The V gene is TRBV11-2, the J gene TRBJ2-2, with D perhaps matching TRBD1 (6 bases). This TCR derives from a man aged 30-40 years in good health. Sequencing was carried out using blood. CDR3: CASSFGSSGDTGELFF. The CDR3, as DNA: TGTGCCAGCAGCTTCGGGTCTTCAGGGGACACCGGGGAGCTGTTTTTT.